This T cell receptor beta chain appears in the sequencing data of a study of T-cell reconstitution after alpha-beta-depleted transplantation in children. There are many counts of this clonotype. Its antigen remains unknown. V gave up 5 bases and J gave up 4 bases; unmatched junction bases: 8. This CDR3 spans 16 amino acids. The germline V gene encodes CDR1 SGHTA and CDR2 FQGNSA. Overall study results and limits: Expanded graft clones numbering several hundred reportedly gave rise to alpha-beta T cells about two months after transplant.

Unique molecular identifiers were used to barcode this TCRbeta library. MiXCR, applied by TCRdb to the PCR reads, yields one record per CDR3 protein. The data contain fewer than 1 million distinct CDR3 sequences, around 15% of them singletons. This rearrangement joins TRBV7-2 to TRBJ2-2, with 9 bases matching TRBD1. This specimen consisted of PBMCs, mostly from graft donor cells, obtained 360 days after TCRalphabeta/CD19-depleted stem cell transplant. The TCR comes from a male patient under 18 who had a stem cell transplant for acute lymphoblastic leukemia, so the T cells may come from the graft donor. The CDR3 region has the DNA TGTGCCAGCAGCCCCCGGACAGGGGTGGGCACCGGGGAGCTGTTTTTT. Protein: CASSPRTGVGTGELFF.